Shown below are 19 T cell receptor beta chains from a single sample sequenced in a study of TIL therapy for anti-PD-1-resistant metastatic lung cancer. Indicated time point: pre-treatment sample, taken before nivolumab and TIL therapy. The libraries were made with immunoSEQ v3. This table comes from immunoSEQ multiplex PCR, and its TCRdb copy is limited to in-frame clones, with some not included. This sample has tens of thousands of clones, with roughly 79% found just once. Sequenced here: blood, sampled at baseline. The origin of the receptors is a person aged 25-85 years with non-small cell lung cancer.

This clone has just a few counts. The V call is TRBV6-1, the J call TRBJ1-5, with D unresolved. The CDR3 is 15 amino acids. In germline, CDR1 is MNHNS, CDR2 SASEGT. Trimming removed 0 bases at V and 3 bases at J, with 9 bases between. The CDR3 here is CASSEAGHNNQPQHF. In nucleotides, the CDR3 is TGTGCCAGCAGTGAAGCAGGGCACAACAATCAGCCCCAGCATTTT.

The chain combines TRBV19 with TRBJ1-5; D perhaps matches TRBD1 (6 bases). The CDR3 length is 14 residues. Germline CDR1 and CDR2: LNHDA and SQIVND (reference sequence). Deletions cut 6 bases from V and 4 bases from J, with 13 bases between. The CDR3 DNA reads TGTGCCAGTAGAGCCGGGACACCAAATCAGCCCCAGCATTTT. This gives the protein CASRAGTPNQPQHF.

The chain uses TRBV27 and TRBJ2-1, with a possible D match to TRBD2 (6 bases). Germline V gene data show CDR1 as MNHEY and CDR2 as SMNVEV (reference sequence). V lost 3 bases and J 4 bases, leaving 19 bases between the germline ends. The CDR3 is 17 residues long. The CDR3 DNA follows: TGTGCCAGCAGTTTTCCTCCGACCAGCGGGCTTTACAATGAGCAGTTCTTC. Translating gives CASSFPPTSGLYNEQFF.

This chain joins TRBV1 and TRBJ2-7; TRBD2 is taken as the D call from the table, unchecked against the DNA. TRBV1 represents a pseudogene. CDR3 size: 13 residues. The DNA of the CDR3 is TGCACCAGCAGCCAAGAAGGAAGCGGGGGGGAGTACTTC. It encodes CTSSQEGSGGEYF.

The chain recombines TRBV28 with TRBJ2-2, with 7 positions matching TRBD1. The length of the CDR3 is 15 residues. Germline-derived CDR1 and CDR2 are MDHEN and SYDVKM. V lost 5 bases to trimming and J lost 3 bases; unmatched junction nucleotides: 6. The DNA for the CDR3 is TGTGCCAGCAGTCCGGCGACAGGGTACACCGGGGAGCTGTTTTTT. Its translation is CASSPATGYTGELFF.

The CDR3 DNA is TGTGCCAGCAGGGAACTCTCCGGGACAGGGGTTGGCGGCTACACCTTC. Protein: CASRELSGTGVGGYTF. This rearrangement joins TRBV6-1 to TRBJ1-2; 10 positions match TRBD1. After removal of 6 bases from V and 8 bases from J, the junction contained 15 bases not matched to a gene. Germline assignment: CDR1 MNHNS and CDR2 SASEGT. The CDR3 totals 16 residues.

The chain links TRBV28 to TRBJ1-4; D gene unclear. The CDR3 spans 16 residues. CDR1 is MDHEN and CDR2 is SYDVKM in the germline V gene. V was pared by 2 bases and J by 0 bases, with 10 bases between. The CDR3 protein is CASSLAPEATNEKLFF. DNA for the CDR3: TGTGCCAGCAGTTTAGCTCCCGAGGCAACTAATGAAAAACTGTTTTTT.

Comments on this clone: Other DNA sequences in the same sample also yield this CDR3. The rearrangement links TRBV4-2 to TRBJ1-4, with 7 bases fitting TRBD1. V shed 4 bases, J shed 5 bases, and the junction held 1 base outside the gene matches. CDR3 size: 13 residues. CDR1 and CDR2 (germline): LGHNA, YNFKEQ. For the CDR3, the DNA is TGTGCCAGCAGCCCACAGGGGAATGAAAAACTGTTTTTT. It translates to CASSPQGNEKLFF.

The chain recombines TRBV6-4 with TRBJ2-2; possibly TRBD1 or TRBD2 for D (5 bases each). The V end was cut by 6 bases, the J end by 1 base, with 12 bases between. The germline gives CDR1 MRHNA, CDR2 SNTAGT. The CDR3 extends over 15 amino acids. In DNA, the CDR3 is TGTGCCAGCAGCGTAGGGGACCAGAACACCGGGGAGCTGTTTTTT. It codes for CASSVGDQNTGELFF.

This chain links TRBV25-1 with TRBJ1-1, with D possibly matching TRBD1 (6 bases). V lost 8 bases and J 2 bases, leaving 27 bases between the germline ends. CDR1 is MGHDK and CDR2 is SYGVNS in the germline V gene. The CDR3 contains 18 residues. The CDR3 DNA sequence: TGTGCCAGCGAAACCACGGGACACCGGATCGGGGCTAACACTGAAGCTTTCTTT. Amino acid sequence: CASETTGHRIGANTEAFF.

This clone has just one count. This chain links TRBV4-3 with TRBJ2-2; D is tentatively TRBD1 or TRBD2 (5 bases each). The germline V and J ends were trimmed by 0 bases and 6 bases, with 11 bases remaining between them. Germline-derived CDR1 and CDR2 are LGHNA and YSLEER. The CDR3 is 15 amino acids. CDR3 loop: CASSQDRGGPGELFF. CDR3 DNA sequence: TGCGCCAGCAGCCAAGATCGTGGGGGTCCCGGGGAGCTGTTTTTT.

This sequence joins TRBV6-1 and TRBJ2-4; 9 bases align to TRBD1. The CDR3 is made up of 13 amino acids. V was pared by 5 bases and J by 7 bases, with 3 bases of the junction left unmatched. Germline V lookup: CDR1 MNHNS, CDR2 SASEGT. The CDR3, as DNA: TGTGCCAGCAGTTCGGACAGGGGTAACATTCAGTACTTC. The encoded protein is CASSSDRGNIQYF.

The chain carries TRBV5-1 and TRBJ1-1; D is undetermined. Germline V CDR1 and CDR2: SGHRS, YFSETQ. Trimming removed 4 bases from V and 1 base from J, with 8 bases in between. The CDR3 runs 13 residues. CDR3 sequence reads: CASSGHRNTEAFF. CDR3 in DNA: TGCGCCAGCAGCGGTCACAGGAACACTGAAGCTTTCTTT. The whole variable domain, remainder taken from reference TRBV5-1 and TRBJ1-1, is KAGVTQTPRYLIKTRGQQVTLSCSPISGHRSVSWYQQTPGQGLQFLFEYFSETQRNKGNFPGRFSGRQFSNSRSEMNVSTLELGDSALYLCASSGHRNTEAFFGQGTRLTVV.

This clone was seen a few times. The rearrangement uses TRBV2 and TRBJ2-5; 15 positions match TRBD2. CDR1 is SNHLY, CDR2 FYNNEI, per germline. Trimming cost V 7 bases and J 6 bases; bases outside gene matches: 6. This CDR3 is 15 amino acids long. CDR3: CASNPGTSGRQTQYF. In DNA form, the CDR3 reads TGTGCCAGCAACCCCGGGACTAGCGGGAGGCAGACCCAGTACTTC.

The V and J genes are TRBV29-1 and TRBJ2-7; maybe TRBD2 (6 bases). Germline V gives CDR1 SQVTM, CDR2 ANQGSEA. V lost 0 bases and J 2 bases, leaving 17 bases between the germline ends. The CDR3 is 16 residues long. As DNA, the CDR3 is TGCAGCGTTGAAGATGTCGGGAGTCTCGGGACCTACGAGCAGTACTTC. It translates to CSVEDVGSLGTYEQYF.

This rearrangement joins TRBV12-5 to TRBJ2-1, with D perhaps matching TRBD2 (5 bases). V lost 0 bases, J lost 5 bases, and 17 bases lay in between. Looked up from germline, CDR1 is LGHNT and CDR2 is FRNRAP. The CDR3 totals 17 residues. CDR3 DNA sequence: TGTGCTAGTGGTTTGGTACTCTCGGGGATCTCAGACAATGAGCAGTTCTTC. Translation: CASGLVLSGISDNEQFF.

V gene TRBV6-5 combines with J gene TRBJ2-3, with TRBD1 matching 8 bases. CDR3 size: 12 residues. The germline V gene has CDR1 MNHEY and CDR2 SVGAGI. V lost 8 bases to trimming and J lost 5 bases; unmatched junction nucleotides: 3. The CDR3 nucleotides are TGTGCCAGCGGACAGGGCCGAGATACGCAGTATTTT. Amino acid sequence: CASGQGRDTQYF.

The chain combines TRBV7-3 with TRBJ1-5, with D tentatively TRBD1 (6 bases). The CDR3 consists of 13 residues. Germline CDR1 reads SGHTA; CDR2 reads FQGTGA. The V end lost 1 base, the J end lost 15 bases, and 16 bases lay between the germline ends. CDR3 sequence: CASSLKDSHDLHF. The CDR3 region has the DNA TGTGCCAGCAGCTTAAAGGACAGCCACGATCTGCATTTT.

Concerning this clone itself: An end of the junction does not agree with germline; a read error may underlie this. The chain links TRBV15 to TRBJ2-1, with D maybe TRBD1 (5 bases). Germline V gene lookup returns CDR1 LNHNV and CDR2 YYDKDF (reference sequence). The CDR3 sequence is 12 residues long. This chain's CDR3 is CATSRDRRGWIF. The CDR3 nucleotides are TGTGCCACCAGCAGAGATAGAAGGGGTTGGATCTTC.